This TCR beta chain was documented in a study of blood T cell repertoires in COVID-19. Study-wide context: The origin of the acute and convalescent COVID-19 samples was the United States, Italy and Spain. PBMCs, B-cell-depleted T cells, or T cells provided the cDNA or gDNA that made up the material.

Everyone who took part was 18 to 89 years old, and they came from 20 to 25 US areas. Participant-given clinical history determined each cohort assignment. TCRdb's copy holds only in-frame clones and misses some; the assay was immunoSEQ multiplex PCR. The data show fewer than 450,000 clones, with approximately 90% seen just once and more than 1% held by the top ten. The V end lost 4 bases, the J end lost 3 bases, and 18 bases lay between the germline ends. The V gene's germline CDR1 is MGHRA and CDR2 YSYEKL. This CDR3 is 16 amino acids long. The sequence was collected from a woman younger than 30 who had recovered from COVID-19. The rearrangement joins TRBV4-1 to TRBJ1-1; D call uncertain. Sequencing used PBMCs or T cells enriched from blood (not recorded which). The CDR3 DNA reads TGCGCCAGCAGCCGCGACTGGGAGGTTAAGGACACTGAAGCTTTCTTT. It is translated as CASSRDWEVKDTEAFF.